This T cell receptor (beta chain) was sequenced during a study of CD8 T cells in Susac syndrome. Study-wide results and caveats: As the study acknowledged, the number of individuals in its TCR sequencing and HLA analysis was relatively small.

The RNA, about 0.5 to 1 ug, was put through reverse transcription using random hexamers. Multiplex immunoSEQ PCR targeted 54 Vbeta and 13 Jbeta TCR beta segments. TCRdb analysed the immunoSEQ multiplex PCR reads with MiXCR anew, one entry per CDR3 protein. Of about 150,000 distinct CDR3 sequences in the sample, roughly 95% were seen once. About this clonotype itself: Antigen specificity is unknown.

This CDR3 has 16 amino acids. CDR1 is SGHRS, CDR2 YFSETQ, per germline. The V end was cut by 0 bases, the J end by 0 bases, with 12 bases between. In the multiple sclerosis control group, patients were treatment-naive and had stable or active relapsing-remitting disease. FACS enriched CD8+ TEMRA cells, while bulk CD8+ and CD4+ were negatively isolated. The receptor comes from a human donor with multiple sclerosis. The J gene is TRBJ1-1, the V gene TRBV5-1; D gene ambiguous. The specimen sequenced was CD8+ T cells from PBMCs. CDR3 coding DNA: TGCGCCAGCAGCTTGGGCCTTGGGCGAGTGAACACTGAAGCTTTCTTT. It is translated as CASSLGLGRVNTEAFF.